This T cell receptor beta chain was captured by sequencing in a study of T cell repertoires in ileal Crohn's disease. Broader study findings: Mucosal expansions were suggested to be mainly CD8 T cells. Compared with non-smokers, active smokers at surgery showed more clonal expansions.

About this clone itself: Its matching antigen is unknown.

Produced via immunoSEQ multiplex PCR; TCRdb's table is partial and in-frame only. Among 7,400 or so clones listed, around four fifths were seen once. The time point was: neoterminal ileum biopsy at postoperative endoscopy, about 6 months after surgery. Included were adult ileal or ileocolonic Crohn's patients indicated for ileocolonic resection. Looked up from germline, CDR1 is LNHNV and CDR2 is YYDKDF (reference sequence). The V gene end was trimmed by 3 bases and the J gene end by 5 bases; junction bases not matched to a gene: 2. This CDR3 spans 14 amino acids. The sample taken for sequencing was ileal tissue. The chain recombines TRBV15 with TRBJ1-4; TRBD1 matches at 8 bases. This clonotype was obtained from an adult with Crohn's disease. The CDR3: CATSRDRVNEKLFF. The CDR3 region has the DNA TGTGCCACCAGCAGGGACAGGGTCAATGAAAAACTGTTTTTT.